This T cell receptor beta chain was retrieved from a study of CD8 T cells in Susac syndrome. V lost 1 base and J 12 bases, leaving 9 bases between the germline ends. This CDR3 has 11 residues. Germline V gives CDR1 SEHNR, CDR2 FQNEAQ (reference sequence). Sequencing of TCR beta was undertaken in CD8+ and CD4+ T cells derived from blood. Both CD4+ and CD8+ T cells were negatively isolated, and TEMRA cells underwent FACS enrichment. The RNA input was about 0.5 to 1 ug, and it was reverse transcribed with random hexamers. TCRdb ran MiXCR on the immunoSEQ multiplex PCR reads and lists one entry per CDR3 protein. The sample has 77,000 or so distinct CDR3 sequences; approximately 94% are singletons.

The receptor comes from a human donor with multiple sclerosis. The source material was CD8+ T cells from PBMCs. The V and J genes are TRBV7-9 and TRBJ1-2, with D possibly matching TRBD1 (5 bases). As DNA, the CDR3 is TGTGCCAGCAGCTTAGTGGGGGAGCACACCTTC. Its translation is CASSLVGEHTF.